This T cell receptor beta chain was identified during a study of T cells in Graves' hyperthyroidism and ophthalmopathy. Study as a whole: Pretreatment peripheral blood was obtained at initial diagnosis. Study-level findings and limits: From stable hyperthyroidism, ophthalmopathy was separated by a 13 V-J model.

V lost 7 bases to trimming and J lost 3 bases; unmatched junction nucleotides: 11. The CDR3 sequence is 16 residues long. Per germline, CDR1 MDHEN and CDR2 SYDVKM. There were TCR beta CDR3 regions amplified from RNA transcripts. The HTBI primer set served for first-round RT-PCR of the TCR CDR3. TCRdb processed the multiplex PCR reads anew with MiXCR; each CDR3 protein has one entry. This table holds roughly 400,000 distinct CDR3 sequences, roughly an eighth found once. This clonotype has a count of ten or more. The antigen remains unidentified. Patients were excluded for uncontrolled infection, other autoimmune disease, pregnancy or lactation.

Material: blood. This TCR came from a man aged 45-65 years with Graves' ophthalmopathy. The V and J genes are TRBV28 and TRBJ2-3, with 9 bases matching TRBD1. CDR3 residues: CASKHNRGQRTDTQYF. CDR3 DNA sequence: TGTGCCAGCAAACATAACAGGGGGCAAAGGACAGATACGCAGTATTTT.